The source of this TCR beta chain is a study of T-cell reconstitution after alpha-beta-depleted transplantation in children. The CDR3 runs 17 residues. Unmatched junction bases numbered 12, after V lost 5 bases and J lost 3 bases. Preparing the TCRbeta library involved the use of unique molecular identifiers. One entry per CDR3 protein results from TCRdb running MiXCR on the PCR reads. Here the sample spans 300,000 to 350,000 distinct CDR3 sequences, 15% to 20% being singletons. The rearrangement joins TRBV12-3 or TRBV12-4 to TRBJ2-2, with 7 bases that match TRBD2. The TCR sequence derives from a male patient aged 2-10 years who had a stem cell transplant for acute lymphoblastic leukemia, so the T cells may come from the graft donor. The sample here was PBMCs, mostly from graft donor cells, taken 360 days after TCRalphabeta/CD19-depleted stem cell transplant. The DNA for the CDR3 is TGTGCCAGCAGTCTCTTACTCGGGAGGCTCCACACCGGGGAGCTGTTTTTT. This encodes CASSLLLGRLHTGELFF.